This T cell receptor (beta chain) was retrieved from a study of beta chain features in type 1 diabetes. This clone has a handful of counts. Its antigen remains unidentified. Sorted populations all exceeded 95% purity. cDNA synthesis used the whole RNA isolate, giving expressed TCRB sequences. Data came from immunoSEQ multiplex PCR; TCRdb stores just in-frame clones and leaves some out. The table lists nearly 700,000 clones, under 15% of them singletons, with 0.02% to 0.025% in the top ten. Germline V gene sequence: CDR1 DFQATT, CDR2 SNEGSKA (reference sequence). Trimming stripped 4 bases from V and 1 base from J, with 4 bases between. The CDR3 sequence is 11 residues long. Points from the study as a whole: Cells with high TCR expression could be over-represented when cDNA is sequenced. Compared with healthy donors, patients appeared to share more similar naive, central memory and regulatory TCRB repertoires. Insertions at VDJ junctions were less frequent in type 1 diabetes patients. These patients also deleted more nucleotides at the same junctions. Moderate but significant shortening of TCRB CDR3s was recorded in all four CD4+ subsets from Type 1 diabetes patients.

Sequences were obtained from naive CD4+ T cells from blood. The chain links TRBV20-1 to TRBJ1-1; D is uncertain. This TCR was recovered from a man in his late teens or twenties with type 1 diabetes. The CDR3 coding sequence is TGCAGTGCTATCGGGAACACTGAAGCTTTCTTT. It translates to CSAIGNTEAFF.